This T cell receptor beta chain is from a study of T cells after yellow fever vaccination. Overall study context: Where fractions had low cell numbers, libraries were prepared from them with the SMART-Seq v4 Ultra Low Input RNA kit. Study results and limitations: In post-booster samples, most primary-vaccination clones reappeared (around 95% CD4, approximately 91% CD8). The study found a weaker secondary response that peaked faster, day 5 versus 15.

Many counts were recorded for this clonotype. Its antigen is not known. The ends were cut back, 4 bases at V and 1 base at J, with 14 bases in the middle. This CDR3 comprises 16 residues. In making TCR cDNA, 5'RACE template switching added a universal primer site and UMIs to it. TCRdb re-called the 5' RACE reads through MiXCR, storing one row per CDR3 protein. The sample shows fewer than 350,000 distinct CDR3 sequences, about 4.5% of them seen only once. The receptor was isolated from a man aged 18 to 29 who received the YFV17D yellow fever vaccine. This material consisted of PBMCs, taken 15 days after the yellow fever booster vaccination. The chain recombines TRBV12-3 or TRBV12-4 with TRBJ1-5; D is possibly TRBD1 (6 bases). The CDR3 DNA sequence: TGTGCCAGCAGTTCCCAGGGGAGGGAGAGCAATCAGCCCCAGCATTTT. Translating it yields CASSSQGRESNQPQHF.